What follows are 24 T cell receptor beta chains derived from one specimen sequenced in a study of CXCR3-negative and CXCR3-positive naive CD8 T cells (dated by TCRdb to the late 2010s). What the study reported, not specific to this receptor: Compared with CXCR3-negative naive cells, CXCR3-positive naive cells had TRB CDR3s with higher hydrophobicity (lower Kidera factor 4), lower energy, and higher strength and volume indices.

The instrument given in TCRdb is NextSeq 550. The Human TCR Profiling Kit (MiLaboratory) was used to prepare UMI-labeled 5' RACE TRB cDNA libraries. Reprocessed by TCRdb, the reads give a single entry per CDR3 protein sequence, without DNA. This sample's table lists some 50,000 distinct CDR3 sequences. Together, the top ten hold about 0.61% of the sample. These TCRs are of unknown antigen specificity. Sequenced input: naive CXCR3+ CD8+ T cells from blood. The cell subset or site label corresponds to: CD45RO-CCR7+CD27+CD95- naive CD8+ T cells expressing CXCR3 (TNR3+). The receptors originated from a human donor in good health. Some clones in this sample may be carry-over from other donors' samples.

The chain links TRBV7-9 to TRBJ1-2; TCRdb gives TRBD1 as the D gene, but with no DNA this cannot be confirmed. CDR1 is SEHNR, CDR2 FQNEAQ, per germline (reference sequence). This CDR3 is built from 15 residues. The CDR3 protein is CASSPAGGWIYGYTF.

The chain carries TRBV19 and TRBJ2-7. Germline CDR1 reads LNHDA; CDR2 reads SQIVND (reference sequence). This CDR3 spans 15 amino acids. The CDR3: CASRASAAFSYEQYF.

The J gene is TRBJ2-5, the V gene TRBV7-6; no DNA is available, so the TRBD1 call from TCRdb remains unchecked. The germline V gene has CDR1 SGHVS and CDR2 FNYEAQ. The CDR3 consists of 15 residues. The CDR3 region is CASSSPGQGRETQYF.

The rearrangement joins TRBV18 to TRBJ2-1; there is no DNA to check the TCRdb D call of TRBD1. The CDR3 is 16 amino acids. Germline values: CDR1 KGHSH, CDR2 LQKENI. The CDR3 loop reads CASSPPRTGDYNEQFF.

The V call is TRBV6-5, the J call TRBJ2-5; checking the TCRdb D call of TRBD2 is not possible without DNA. The CDR3 extends over 17 amino acids. The V gene's germline CDR1 is MNHEY and CDR2 SVGAGI. CDR3 region: CASSRIPGLASGETQYF.

The chain combines TRBV29-1 with TRBJ2-5. CDR3 size: 14 residues. Germline V gene sequence: CDR1 SQVTM, CDR2 ANQGSEA. The CDR3 here is CSVEGVRYQETQYF.

The V gene is TRBV5-5, the J gene TRBJ1-1; the TCRdb D gene call, TRBD1, has no DNA to confirm it. This CDR3 is built from 16 residues. From germline, CDR1 is SGHKS and CDR2 YYEKEE (reference sequence). CDR3 sequence reads: CASSYWTVNPNTEAFF.

V is TRBV20-1 and J is TRBJ2-1; TCRdb calls TRBD2, which cannot be checked without DNA. CDR1 is DFQATT and CDR2 is SNEGSKA in the germline V gene (reference sequence). CDR3 length: 17 residues. This CDR3 reads CSARGLWLAGEGNEQFF.

This chain uses TRBV29-1 with TRBJ2-2; checking the TCRdb D call of TRBD1 is not possible without DNA. Germline CDR1 and CDR2: SQVTM and ANQGSEA. This CDR3 is built from 11 residues. The chain's CDR3 is CSVAGVGELFF.

This chain uses TRBV5-1 with TRBJ2-1. Germline-derived CDR1 and CDR2 are SGHRS and YFSETQ. The CDR3 spans 11 residues. CDR3 residues: CASSFRNEQFF.

This rearrangement joins TRBV6-5 to TRBJ2-1. This CDR3 comprises 12 residues. Germline lookup yields CDR1 MNHEY and CDR2 SVGAGI. CDR3 sequence: CASSSHMNEQFF.

This rearrangement joins TRBV7-9 to TRBJ2-7; the TCRdb D gene call, TRBD2, has no DNA to confirm it. The germline CDR1 and CDR2 sequences are SEHNR and FQNEAQ (reference sequence). The length of the CDR3 is 14 residues. This CDR3 is CASSFREPWGEQYF.

The chain couples TRBV10-1 to TRBJ2-7. Germline CDR1 and CDR2: WNHNN and SYGVQD (reference sequence). The CDR3 consists of 14 residues. The CDR3 loop reads CASSEVGATYEQYF.

The rearrangement uses TRBV12-3 or TRBV12-4 and TRBJ2-7; the D gene TCRdb calls, TRBD2, cannot be checked with no DNA. The CDR3 sequence is 15 residues long. The CDR3 region is CASSLVGGFTYEQYF.

The chain uses TRBV4-3 and TRBJ2-4; TCRdb designates TRBD1, a call that cannot be tested without DNA. The CDR3 is 16 amino acids. CDR1 and CDR2 (germline): LGHNA, YSLEER. This CDR3 is CASSEGTGWAKNIQYF.

The rearrangement links TRBV7-2 to TRBJ2-7. The CDR3 is made up of 15 amino acids. Germline assignment: CDR1 SGHTA and CDR2 FQGNSA. The CDR3 is CASSSGRGSSYEQYF.

V gene TRBV6-5 combines with J gene TRBJ2-1; TCRdb returns TRBD1, unconfirmable since there is no DNA. This CDR3 region has 12 residues. In germline, CDR1 is MNHEY, CDR2 SVGAGI. CDR3 loop: CASSGASNEQFF.

This CDR3 reads CASSSRVPGRSYEQYF. The chain couples TRBV7-9 to TRBJ2-7. The CDR3 spans 16 residues. Germline values: CDR1 SEHNR, CDR2 FQNEAQ (reference sequence).

The CDR3 sequence is CASSYLIGAGGFYNEQFF. This chain uses TRBV6-2 or TRBV6-3 with TRBJ2-1; TCRdb proposes TRBD2, but this gene call is untestable without DNA. Germline V gene lookup returns CDR1 MNHEY and CDR2 SVGEGT. The CDR3 is 18 amino acids.

CDR3 sequence reads: CASSPTDEQYF. This rearrangement joins TRBV11-2 to TRBJ2-7. Germline lookup yields CDR1 SGHAT and CDR2 FQNNGV. The CDR3 extends over 11 amino acids.

The chain has TRBV4-3 and TRBJ1-3; TCRdb lists TRBD1, though no DNA is available to test this call. The CDR3 length is 15 residues. Germline V gene data show CDR1 as LGHNA and CDR2 as YSLEER. This CDR3 is CASSQRRGSGNTIYF.

The chain carries TRBV7-2 and TRBJ2-2; TCRdb picks TRBD1, but there is no DNA to check that call. CDR3 length: 13 residues. Germline V gene lookup returns CDR1 SGHTA and CDR2 FQGNSA. The CDR3 is CASSRDRAGELFF.

V and J are TRBV9 and TRBJ2-3; without DNA, the TCRdb call of TRBD2 cannot be checked. Germline CDR1 reads SGDLS; CDR2 reads YYNGEE. This CDR3 comprises 16 residues. The CDR3 is CASSVLAANRPDTQYF.

The chain links TRBV29-1 to TRBJ2-1; TCRdb outputs TRBD1, but without DNA this stays unchecked. Germline-derived CDR1 and CDR2 are SQVTM and ANQGSEA. The CDR3 totals 13 residues. The CDR3 is CSVRQGRYNEQFF.